The present TCR beta chain was sequenced within a study of metastatic and nonmetastatic thyroid tumors (dated by TCRdb to 2019 to 2021). General notes on the study: Repertoires were compared across peripheral blood and tumor or nodule tissue samples from malignant and benign thyroid patients.

The sample holds many counts of this clone. Its antigen remains unidentified. Per-base qualities were not stored, and no clone one base away is much larger. The investigation overall reported the following: TCR beta diversity was reported as significantly higher in malignant tumors than in benign nodules, in both blood and tumor samples.

Trimming removed 4 bases from V and 0 bases from J, leaving 10 bases between the germline ends. According to the germline V gene, CDR1 reads LGHNA and CDR2 reads YSLEER. From cysteine to phenylalanine, the CDR3 is 14 amino acids long. Of the read, only the CDR3 DNA is kept; its 42 bases are in frame from base 1. Library generation was performed with PCR. These reads were obtained on an Illumina HiSeq 4000. The TCR beta-chain CDR3 region of each patient was profiled by high-throughput sequencing. In the original analysis: A classifier to discriminate distant-metastatic papillary thyroid cancer patients was built from CDR3 differences across clinicopathological groups. Repertoire diversity was assessed with the Shannon index, and tumor-blood repertoire similarity with the Morisita-Horn index. Clones were called with MiXCR by TCRdb after fastp trimmed the public reads at Q25, and only in-frame beta chains were retained. The V and J calls shown here were made by TCRdb, not taken from the authors' results. In all, the sample holds some 7,300 clones, and roughly 18% of those were seen once. Approximately 25% of the sample belongs to the ten largest clones.

No patient had received any treatment before thyroid surgery. Patient clinical samples collected from about 2012 to 2018 were retrospectively analysed using T-cell receptor beta sequencing. This clonotype originated in a male donor with papillary thyroid cancer or a benign thyroid nodule (not recorded which). Some clones in this sample may be carry-over from other donors' samples. Sequencing used adjacent normal tissue. Rearrangement joined TRBV4-3 to TRBJ2-7; no confident D gene assignment can be made. The CDR3 sequence is CASSPALYSYEQYF. The nucleotides are TGCGCCAGCAGCCCGGCACTTTACTCCTACGAGCAGTACTTC.